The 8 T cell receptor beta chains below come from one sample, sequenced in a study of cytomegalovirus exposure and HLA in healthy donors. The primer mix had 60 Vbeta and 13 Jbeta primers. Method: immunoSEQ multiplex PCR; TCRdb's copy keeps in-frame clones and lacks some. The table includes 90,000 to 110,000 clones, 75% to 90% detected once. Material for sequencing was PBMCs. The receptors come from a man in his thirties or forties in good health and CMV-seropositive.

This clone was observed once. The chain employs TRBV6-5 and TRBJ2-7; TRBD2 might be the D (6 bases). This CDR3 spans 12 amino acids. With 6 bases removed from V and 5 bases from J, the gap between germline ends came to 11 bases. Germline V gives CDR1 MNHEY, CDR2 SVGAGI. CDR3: CASRAGSNEQYF. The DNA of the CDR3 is TGTGCCAGCAGGGCGGGGTCGAACGAGCAGTACTTC.

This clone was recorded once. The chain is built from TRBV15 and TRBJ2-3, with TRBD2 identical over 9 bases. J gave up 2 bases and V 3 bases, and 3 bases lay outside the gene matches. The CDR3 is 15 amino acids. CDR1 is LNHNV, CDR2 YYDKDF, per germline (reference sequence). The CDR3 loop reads CATSRTSGLTDTQYF. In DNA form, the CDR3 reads TGTGCCACCAGCAGGACTAGCGGCCTCACAGATACGCAGTATTTT.

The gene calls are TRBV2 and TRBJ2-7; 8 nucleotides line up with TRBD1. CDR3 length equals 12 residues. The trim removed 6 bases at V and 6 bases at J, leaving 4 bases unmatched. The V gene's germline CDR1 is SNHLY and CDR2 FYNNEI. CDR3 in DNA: TGTGCCAGCAGCTCTACAGGGGGCGAGCAGTACTTC. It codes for CASSSTGGEQYF. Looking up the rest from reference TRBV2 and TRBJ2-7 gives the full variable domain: EPEVTQTPSHQVTQMGQEVILRCVPISNHLYFYWYRQILGQKVEFLVSFYNNEISEKSEIFDDQFSVERPDGSNFTLKIRSTKLEDSAMYFCASSSTGGEQYFGPGTRLTVT.

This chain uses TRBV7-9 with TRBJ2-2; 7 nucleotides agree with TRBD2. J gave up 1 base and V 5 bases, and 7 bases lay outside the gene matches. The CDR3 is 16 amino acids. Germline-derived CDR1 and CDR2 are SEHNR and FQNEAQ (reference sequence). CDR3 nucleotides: TGTGCCAGCAGCATAAGAGCGGGGCGGAACACCGGGGAGCTGTTTTTT. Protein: CASSIRAGRNTGELFF.

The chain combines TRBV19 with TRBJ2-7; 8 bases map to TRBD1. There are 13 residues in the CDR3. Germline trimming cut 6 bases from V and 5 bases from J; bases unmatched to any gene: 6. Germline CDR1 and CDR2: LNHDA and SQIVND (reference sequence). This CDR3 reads CASRDRATHEQYF. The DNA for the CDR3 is TGTGCCAGTAGGGACAGGGCGACCCACGAGCAGTACTTC. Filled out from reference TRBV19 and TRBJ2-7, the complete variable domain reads DGGITQSPKYLFRKEGQNVTLSCEQNLNHDAMYWYRQDPGQGLRLIYYSQIVNDFQKGDIAEGYSVSREKKESFPLTVTSAQKNPTAFYLCASRDRATHEQYFGPGTRLTVT.

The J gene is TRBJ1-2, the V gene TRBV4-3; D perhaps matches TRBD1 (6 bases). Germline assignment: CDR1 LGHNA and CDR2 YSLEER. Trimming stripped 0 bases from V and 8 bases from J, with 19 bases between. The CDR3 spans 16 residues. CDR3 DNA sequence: TGCGCCAGCAGCCAAGATCCCTTTACAGGGAGAGAGGGCTACACCTTC. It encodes CASSQDPFTGREGYTF.

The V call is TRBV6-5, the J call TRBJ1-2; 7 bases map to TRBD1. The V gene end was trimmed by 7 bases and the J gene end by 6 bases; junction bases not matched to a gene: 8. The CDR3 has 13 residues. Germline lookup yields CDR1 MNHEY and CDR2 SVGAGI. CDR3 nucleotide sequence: TGTGCCAGCACCCACAGGGGTGGGGATGGCTACACCTTC. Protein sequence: CASTHRGGDGYTF.

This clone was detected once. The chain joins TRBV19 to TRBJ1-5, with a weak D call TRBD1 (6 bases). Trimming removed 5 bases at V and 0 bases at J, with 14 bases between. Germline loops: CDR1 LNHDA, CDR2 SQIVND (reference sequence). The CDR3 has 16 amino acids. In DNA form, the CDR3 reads TGTGCCAGTAGTCCCTACCAGGGGACTAGCAATCAGCCCCAGCATTTT. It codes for CASSPYQGTSNQPQHF.